This TCR beta chain appears in the sequencing data of a study of shared clonotypes between healthy human individuals. This CDR3 spans 13 amino acids. The germline CDR1 and CDR2 sequences are MGHRA and YSYEKL. V lost 0 bases, J lost 14 bases, and 16 bases lay in between. Each PCR replicate run on unsorted PBMC took in around 290 ng DNA, roughly 29,000 T cell genomes. Clones were read by immunoSEQ multiplex PCR, and TCRdb kept only the in-frame ones, dropping some. The table includes fewer than 650,000 clones, around 80% detected once. Study-level points and caveats: In having few donors, the study represented limited genetic and exposure-history diversity. Exclusively blood specimens were collected; tissue repertoires likely differ.

This clone was picked up a small number of times. The antigen is not known. The sequenced material came from PBMCs. This TCR was sampled from a woman aged 35 to 49 in good health. Some clones in this sample may be carry-over from other donors' samples. V gene TRBV4-1 combines with J gene TRBJ2-5; tentatively, D is TRBD2 (6 bases). The CDR3 coding sequence is TGCGCCAGCAGCCAAGATCTAGGGAGGACCCTTTACTTC. This gives the protein CASSQDLGRTLYF.